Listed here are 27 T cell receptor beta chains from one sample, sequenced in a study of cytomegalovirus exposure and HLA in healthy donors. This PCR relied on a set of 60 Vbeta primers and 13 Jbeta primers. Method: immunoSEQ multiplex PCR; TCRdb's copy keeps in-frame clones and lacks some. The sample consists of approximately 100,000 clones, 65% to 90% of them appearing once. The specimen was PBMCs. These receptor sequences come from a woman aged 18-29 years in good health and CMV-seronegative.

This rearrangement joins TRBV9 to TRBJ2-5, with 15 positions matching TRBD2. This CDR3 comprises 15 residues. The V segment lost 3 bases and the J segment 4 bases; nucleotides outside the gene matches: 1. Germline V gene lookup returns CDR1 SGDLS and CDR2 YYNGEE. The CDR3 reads CASSGGLAGGETQYF. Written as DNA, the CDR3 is TGTGCCAGCAGCGGGGGACTAGCGGGAGGAGAGACCCAGTACTTC. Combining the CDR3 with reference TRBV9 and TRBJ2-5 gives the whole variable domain DSGVTQTPKHLITATGQRVTLRCSPRSGDLSVYWYQQSLDQGLQFLIQYYNGEERAKGNILERFSAQQFPDLHSELNLSSLELGDSALYFCASSGGLAGGETQYFGPGTRLLVL.

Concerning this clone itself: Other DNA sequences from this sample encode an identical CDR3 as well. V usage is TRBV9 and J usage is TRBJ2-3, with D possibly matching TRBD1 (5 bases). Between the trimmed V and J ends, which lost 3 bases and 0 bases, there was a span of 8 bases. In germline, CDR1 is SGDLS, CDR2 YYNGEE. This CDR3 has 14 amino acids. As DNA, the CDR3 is TGTGCCAGCAGCGCAGACAGAAGCACAGATACGCAGTATTTT. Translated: CASSADRSTDTQYF.

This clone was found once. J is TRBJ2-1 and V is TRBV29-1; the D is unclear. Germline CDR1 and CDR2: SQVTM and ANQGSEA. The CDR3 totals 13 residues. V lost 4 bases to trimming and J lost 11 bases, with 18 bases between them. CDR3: CSVVWVKWAQQFF. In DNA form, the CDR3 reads TGCAGCGTTGTATGGGTTAAGTGGGCCCAGCAGTTCTTC.

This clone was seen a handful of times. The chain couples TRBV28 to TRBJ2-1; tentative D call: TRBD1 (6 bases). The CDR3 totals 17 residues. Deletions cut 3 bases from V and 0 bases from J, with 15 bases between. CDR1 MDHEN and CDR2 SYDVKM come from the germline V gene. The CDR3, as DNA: TGTGCCAGCAGTTTCGTCCAGGGGACAAGCTCCTACAATGAGCAGTTCTTC. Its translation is CASSFVQGTSSYNEQFF.

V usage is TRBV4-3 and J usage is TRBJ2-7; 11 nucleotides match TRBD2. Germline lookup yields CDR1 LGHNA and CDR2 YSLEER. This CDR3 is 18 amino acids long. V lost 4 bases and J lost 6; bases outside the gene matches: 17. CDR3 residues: CASSRILETSGVSGEQYF. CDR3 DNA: TGCGCCAGCAGCCGCATCCTGGAGACTAGCGGGGTTTCTGGCGAGCAGTACTTC.

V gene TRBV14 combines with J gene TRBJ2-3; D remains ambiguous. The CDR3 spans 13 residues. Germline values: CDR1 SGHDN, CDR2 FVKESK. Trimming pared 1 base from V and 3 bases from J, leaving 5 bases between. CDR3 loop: CASSQGPTDTQYF. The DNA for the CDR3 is TGTGCCAGCAGCCAAGGGCCGACAGATACGCAGTATTTT.

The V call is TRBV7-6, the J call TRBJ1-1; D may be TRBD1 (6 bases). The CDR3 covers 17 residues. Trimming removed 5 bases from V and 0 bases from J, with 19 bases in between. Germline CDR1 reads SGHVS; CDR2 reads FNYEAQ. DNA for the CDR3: TGTGCCAGCAGCAAACCCCGGGACACGTACATGAACACTGAAGCTTTCTTT. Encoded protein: CASSKPRDTYMNTEAFF.

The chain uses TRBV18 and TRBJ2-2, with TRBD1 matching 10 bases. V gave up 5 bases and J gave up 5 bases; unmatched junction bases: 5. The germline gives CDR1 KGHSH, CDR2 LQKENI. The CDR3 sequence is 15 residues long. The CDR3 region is CASSSDRGLTGELFF. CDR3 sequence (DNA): TGTGCCAGCTCATCAGACAGGGGGCTAACCGGGGAGCTGTTTTTT. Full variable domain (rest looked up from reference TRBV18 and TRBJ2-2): NAGVMQNPRHLVRRRGQEARLRCSPMKGHSHVYWYRQLPEEGLKFMVYLQKENIIDESGMPKERFSAEFPKEGPSILRIQQVVRGDSAAYFCASSSDRGLTGELFFGEGSRLTVL.

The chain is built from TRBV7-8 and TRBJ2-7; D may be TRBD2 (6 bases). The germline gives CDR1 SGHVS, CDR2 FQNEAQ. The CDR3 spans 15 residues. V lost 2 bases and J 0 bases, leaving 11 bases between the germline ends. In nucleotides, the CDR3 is TGTGCCAGCAGCTTAACGGGGGTGGGCTCCTACGAGCAGTACTTC. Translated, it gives CASSLTGVGSYEQYF.

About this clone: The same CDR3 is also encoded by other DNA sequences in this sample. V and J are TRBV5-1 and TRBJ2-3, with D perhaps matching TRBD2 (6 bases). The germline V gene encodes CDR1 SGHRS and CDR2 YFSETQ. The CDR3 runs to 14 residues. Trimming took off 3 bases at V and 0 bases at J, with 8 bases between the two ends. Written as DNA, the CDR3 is TGCGCCAGCAGCTCCGGGAGTAGCACAGATACGCAGTATTTT. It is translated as CASSSGSSTDTQYF.

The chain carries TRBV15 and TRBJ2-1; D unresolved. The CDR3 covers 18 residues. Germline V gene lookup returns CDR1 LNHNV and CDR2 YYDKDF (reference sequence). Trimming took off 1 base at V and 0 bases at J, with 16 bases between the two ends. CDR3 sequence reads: CATSRVTIEVNSYNEQFF. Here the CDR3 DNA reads TGTGCCACCAGCAGAGTCACTATCGAGGTCAACTCCTACAATGAGCAGTTCTTC.

The CDR3 bases are TGTGCCAGCAGTGAAGATTGGGTAGGACTAGCGGGGGGTACAACAGATACGCAGTATTTT. It is translated as CASSEDWVGLAGGTTDTQYF. The rearrangement uses TRBV6-1 and TRBJ2-3; TRBD2 matches 14 bases. The CDR3 runs 20 residues. The J segment lost 3 bases and the V segment lost 1 base, leaving 12 bases of the junction unmatched. CDR1 is MNHNS, CDR2 SASEGT, per germline.

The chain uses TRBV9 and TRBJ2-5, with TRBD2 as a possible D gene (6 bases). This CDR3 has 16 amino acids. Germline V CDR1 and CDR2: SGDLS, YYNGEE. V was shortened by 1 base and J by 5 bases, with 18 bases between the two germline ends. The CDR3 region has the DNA TGTGCCAGCAGCGTATCCCCGGGGGTTTTAGGGGAGACCCAGTACTTC. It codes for CASSVSPGVLGETQYF.

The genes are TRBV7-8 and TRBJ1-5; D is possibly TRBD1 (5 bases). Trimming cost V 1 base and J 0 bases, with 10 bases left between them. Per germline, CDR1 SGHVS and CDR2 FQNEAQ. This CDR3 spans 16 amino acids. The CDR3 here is CASSLERQYSNQPQHF. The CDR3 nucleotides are TGTGCCAGCAGCTTAGAACGACAGTATAGCAATCAGCCCCAGCATTTT.

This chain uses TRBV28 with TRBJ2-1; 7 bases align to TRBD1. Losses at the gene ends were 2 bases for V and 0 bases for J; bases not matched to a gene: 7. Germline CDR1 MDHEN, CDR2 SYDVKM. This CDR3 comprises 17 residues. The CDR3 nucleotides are TGTGCCAGCAGTTTAACAGGGGTGAGTACCTCCTACAATGAGCAGTTCTTC. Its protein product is CASSLTGVSTSYNEQFF. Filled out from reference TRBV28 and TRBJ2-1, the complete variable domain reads DVKVTQSSRYLVKRTGEKVFLECVQDMDHENMFWYRQDPGLGLRLIYFSYDVKMKEKGDIPEGYSVSREKKERFSLILESASTNQTSMYLCASSLTGVSTSYNEQFFGPGTRLTVL.

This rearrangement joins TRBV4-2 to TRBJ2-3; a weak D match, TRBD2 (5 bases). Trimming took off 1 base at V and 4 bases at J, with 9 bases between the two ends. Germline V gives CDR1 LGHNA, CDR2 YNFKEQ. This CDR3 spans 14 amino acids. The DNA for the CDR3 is TGTGCCAGCAGCCAAGGGGGAGTTCCAGATACGCAGTATTTT. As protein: CASSQGGVPDTQYF.

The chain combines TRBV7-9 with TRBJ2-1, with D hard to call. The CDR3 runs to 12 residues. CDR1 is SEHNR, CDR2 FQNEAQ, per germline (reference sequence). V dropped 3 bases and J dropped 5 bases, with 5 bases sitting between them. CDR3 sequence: CASSLSDNEQFF. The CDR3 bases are TGTGCCAGCAGCTTGTCGGACAATGAGCAGTTCTTC.

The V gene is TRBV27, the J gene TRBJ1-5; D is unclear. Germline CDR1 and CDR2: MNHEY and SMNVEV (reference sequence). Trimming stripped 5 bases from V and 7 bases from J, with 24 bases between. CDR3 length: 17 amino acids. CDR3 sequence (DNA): TGTGCCAGCAGTACCCCGGGAGGCAGACCCCTGGAGCAGCCCCAGCATTTT. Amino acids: CASSTPGGRPLEQPQHF.

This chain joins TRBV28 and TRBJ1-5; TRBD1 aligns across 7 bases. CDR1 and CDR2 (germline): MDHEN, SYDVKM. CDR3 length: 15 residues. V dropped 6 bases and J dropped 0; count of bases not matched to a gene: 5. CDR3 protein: CASRPQGSSNQPQHF. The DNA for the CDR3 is TGTGCCAGCAGGCCACAGGGGAGTAGCAATCAGCCCCAGCATTTT.

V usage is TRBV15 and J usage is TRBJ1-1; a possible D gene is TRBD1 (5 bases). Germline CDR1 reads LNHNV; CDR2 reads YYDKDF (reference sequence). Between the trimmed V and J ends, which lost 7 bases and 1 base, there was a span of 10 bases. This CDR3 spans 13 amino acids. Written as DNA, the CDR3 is TGTGCCACCAAAGCCAGGGAGAACACTGAAGCTTTCTTT. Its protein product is CATKARENTEAFF.

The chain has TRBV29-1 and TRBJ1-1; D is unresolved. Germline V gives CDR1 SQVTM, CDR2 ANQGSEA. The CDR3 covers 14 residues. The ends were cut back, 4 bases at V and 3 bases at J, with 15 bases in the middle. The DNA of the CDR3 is TGCAGCGTTGCCCCTTTATGGGGAGACACTGAAGCTTTCTTT. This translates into CSVAPLWGDTEAFF.

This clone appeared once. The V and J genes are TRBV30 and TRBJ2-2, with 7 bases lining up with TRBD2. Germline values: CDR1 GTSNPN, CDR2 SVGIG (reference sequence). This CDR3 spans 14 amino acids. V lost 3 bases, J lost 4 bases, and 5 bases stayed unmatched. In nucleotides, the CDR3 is TGTGCCTGGAGGGGGCGGGGGAGCACCGGGGAGCTGTTTTTT. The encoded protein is CAWRGRGSTGELFF.

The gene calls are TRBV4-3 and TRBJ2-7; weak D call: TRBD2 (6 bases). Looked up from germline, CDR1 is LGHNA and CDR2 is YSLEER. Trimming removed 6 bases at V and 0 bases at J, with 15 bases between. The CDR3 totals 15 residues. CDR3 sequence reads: CASSTGLPSSYEQYF. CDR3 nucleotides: TGCGCCAGCAGTACCGGACTACCGAGCTCCTACGAGCAGTACTTC.

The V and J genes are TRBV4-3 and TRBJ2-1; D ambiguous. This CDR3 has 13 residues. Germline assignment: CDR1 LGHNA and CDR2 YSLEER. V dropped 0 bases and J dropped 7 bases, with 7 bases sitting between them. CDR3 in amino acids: CASSQEFRNEQFF. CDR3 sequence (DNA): TGCGCCAGCAGCCAAGAATTCAGGAATGAGCAGTTCTTC.

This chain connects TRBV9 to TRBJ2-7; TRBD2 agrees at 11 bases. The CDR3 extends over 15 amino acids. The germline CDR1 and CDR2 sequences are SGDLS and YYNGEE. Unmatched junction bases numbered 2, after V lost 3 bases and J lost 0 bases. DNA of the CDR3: TGTGCCAGCAGCGAGGGACTAGCGGACTCCTACGAGCAGTACTTC. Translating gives CASSEGLADSYEQYF.

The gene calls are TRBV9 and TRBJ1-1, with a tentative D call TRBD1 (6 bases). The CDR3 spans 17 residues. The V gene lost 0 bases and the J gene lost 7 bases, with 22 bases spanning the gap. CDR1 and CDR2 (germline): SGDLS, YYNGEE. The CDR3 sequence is CASSVEGGPPGGGEAFF. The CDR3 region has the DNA TGTGCCAGCAGCGTAGAGGGGGGCCCACCGGGAGGAGGTGAAGCTTTCTTT.

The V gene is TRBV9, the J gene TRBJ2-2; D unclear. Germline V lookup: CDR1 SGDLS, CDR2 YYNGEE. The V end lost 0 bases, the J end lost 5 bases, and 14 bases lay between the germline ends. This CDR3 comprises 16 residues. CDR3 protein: CASSVEALAVTGELFF. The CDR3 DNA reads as TGTGCCAGCAGCGTAGAGGCCCTCGCGGTTACCGGGGAGCTGTTTTTT.